This TCR beta chain was captured in a study of persistence of HIV-infected CD4 T cells. The libraries were made with immunoSEQ version 4 in survey mode. Method: immunoSEQ multiplex PCR; TCRdb's copy keeps in-frame clones and lacks some. Found here are several thousand clones, roughly 60% of them singletons; the top ten hold around 17%. To note about this clone: Its antigen remains unknown.

Germline V gene lookup returns CDR1 KGHDR and CDR2 SFDVKD. V lost 4 bases to trimming and J lost 8 bases, with 16 bases between them. This CDR3 spans 14 amino acids. Cells were stimulated with CMV-infected fibroblast lysates at approximately 10 ug/mL. Responding CD4+ T cells were sorted by upregulation of both CD40 ligand and CD69. The sequenced sample was CD4+ T cells sorted from PBMCs after roughly 20-hour stimulation, obtained from a patient who received antiretroviral therapy. The chain combines TRBV24-1 with TRBJ1-2, with D perhaps matching TRBD1 (5 bases). This TCR derives from an adult man with HIV who was CMV-seropositive. The CDR3 here is CATSDDGRDWGYTF. The CDR3 DNA reads as TGTGCCACCAGTGACGACGGCAGGGACTGGGGCTACACCTTC.